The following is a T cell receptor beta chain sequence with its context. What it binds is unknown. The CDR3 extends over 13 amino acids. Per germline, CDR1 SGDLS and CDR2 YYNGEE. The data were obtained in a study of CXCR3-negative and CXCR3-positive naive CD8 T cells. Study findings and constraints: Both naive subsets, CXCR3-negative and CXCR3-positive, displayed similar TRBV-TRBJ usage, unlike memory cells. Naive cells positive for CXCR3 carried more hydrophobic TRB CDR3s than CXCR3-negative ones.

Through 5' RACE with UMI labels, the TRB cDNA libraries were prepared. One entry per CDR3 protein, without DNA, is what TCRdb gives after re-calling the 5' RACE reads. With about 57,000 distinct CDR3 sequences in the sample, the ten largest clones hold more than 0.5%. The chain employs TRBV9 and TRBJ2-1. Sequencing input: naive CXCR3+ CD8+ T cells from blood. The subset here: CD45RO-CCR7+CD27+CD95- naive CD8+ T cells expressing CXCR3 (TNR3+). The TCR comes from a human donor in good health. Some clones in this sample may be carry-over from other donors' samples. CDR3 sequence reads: CASSITSYNEQFF.